This entry concerns a single T cell receptor (beta chain). Here immunoSEQ multiplex PCR was the method, and the copy in TCRdb shows in-frame clones only, minus some. The data hold 55,000 to 60,000 clones, with about 93% observed a single time. Germline V gene data show CDR1 as MNHEY and CDR2 as SVGAGI. V lost 6 bases to trimming and J lost 2 bases, with 13 bases between them. The CDR3 runs to 14 residues. The sample is drawn from a study of technical replicates of blood from a handful of donors. Sequencing input: PBMCs. The receptor was derived from a human donor in good health. Some clones in this sample may be carry-over from other donors' samples. J is TRBJ1-2 and V is TRBV6-5, with D perhaps matching TRBD1 (5 bases). The CDR3 sequence is CASSLRAGNYGYTF. Written as DNA, the CDR3 is TGTGCCAGCAGCCTGAGAGCAGGGAACTATGGCTACACCTTC.